This T cell receptor beta chain derives from a study of blood T cell repertoires in COVID-19. The length of the CDR3 is 13 residues. Germline V lookup: CDR1 LNHDA, CDR2 SQIVND (reference sequence). V lost 1 base and J 4 bases, leaving 7 bases between the germline ends. This table comes from immunoSEQ multiplex PCR, and its TCRdb copy is limited to in-frame clones, with some not included. The repertoire holds around 250,000 clones, with around nine tenths as singletons. Sequenced sample: peripheral blood. The sequence derives from a woman between 65 and 79 years old with active or convalescent COVID-19. The chain joins TRBV19 to TRBJ1-1, with D possibly matching TRBD1 (5 bases). As DNA, the CDR3 is TGTGCCAGTAGTATAGGACAGATCACTGAAGCTTTCTTT. Its translation: CASSIGQITEAFF.